A single TCR beta chain is shown here with its context. It lacks a known antigen. Nothing much larger sits one base from this clone, and base qualities are not available. This entry belongs to a study of chemoradiotherapy in HPV16-positive cancers (dated by TCRdb to between 2021 and 2024). General notes on the study: Using functional T-cell assays on cells from a couple of HPV16-positive patients, the researchers defined candidate HPV-specific T-cell clones and common TCR motifs. The study asked whether T-cell immunity against the HPV oncoproteins E6 and E7 changes during chemoradiotherapy and whether it affects survival. The candidate HPV-specific TCRs and motifs were subsequently tracked in TCR repertoires obtained from some 90 patients with HPV-related cancers. Results the study describes overall, beyond this receptor: Improved recurrence-free survival in HPV16-positive patients was associated with expansion of HPV-responsive T cells during chemoradiotherapy. Expansion of candidate HPV-specific clones and E7-related TCR motifs was observed in the tumor microenvironment during treatment, whereas no such expansion was observed for non-HPV-specific T cells. The functional definition of HPV-specific T cells was derived from only two HPV16-positive patients, and the survival association was reported for HPV16-positive patients.

Per the germline V gene (reference sequence), SGHKS is the CDR1 and YYEKEE is the CDR2. The CDR3 runs 14 amino acids, cysteine and phenylalanine included. The DNA shown is the 42-base CDR3, in frame from base 1. V sheds 0 bases and J sheds 4 bases, leaving 8 bases between their ends. Libraries were built with the immunoSEQ multiplex PCR assay. Held by TCRdb, this immuneACCESS table contains in-frame sequences only and omits some clones. Under half of the omission traces to an unresolved V gene where checked; the cause of the rest is unknown. For this sample the table gives approximately 14,000 clones, of which under 85% were detected only once. The top ten hold roughly 1.4% of the sample. Repertoires were sampled multiple times during chemoradiotherapy, which allowed clonal expansion in the tumor microenvironment to be followed.

The sequence links TRBV5-5 to TRBJ1-5; perhaps TRBD1 is the D gene, with 5 bases matching. Specimen collection occurred from a patient who underwent chemoradiotherapy. The source is a human donor with HPV-associated anogenital cancer. The nucleotide sequence is TGTGCCAGCAGCTTGGTGGACAAGAATCAGCCCCAGCATTTT. The encoded protein is CASSLVDKNQPQHF.